The clone carrying this TCR beta chain was observed many times. Its antigen is not known. The sample belongs to a study of regulatory T cells in long-lasting Graves disease. Notes on the study in general: Newly diagnosed patients had higher TCR diversity than persistent Graves' patients did. Study of thyroid tissue was not done, with only peripheral blood studied. There were preferences for TRBV28, TRBJ1-2 and TRBJ2-5 in persistent disease.

Investigators prepared the TCR beta libraries by applying iRepertoire HTBI primers and Arm-PCR of CDR3 regions. Each CDR3 protein is one row after TCRdb ran MiXCR on the multiplex PCR reads. Of about 340,000 distinct CDR3 sequences listed, 15% to 20% are singletons. The time point here: persistent/refractory GD, antithyroid drugs over 5 years with positive TRAb. The TCR library was prepared using RNA isolated from PBMCs. A nine-milliliter sample of peripheral blood was drawn into EDTA tubes. There are 14 residues in the CDR3. Losses at the gene ends were 4 bases for V and 6 bases for J; bases not matched to a gene: 6. Germline V gene data show CDR1 as ENHRY and CDR2 as SYGVKD.

The source is a female donor with Graves disease. The gene calls are TRBV10-3 and TRBJ1-2; TRBD1 agrees at 9 bases. The source material was peripheral blood mononuclear cells (PBMCs), sampled when the disease was refractory, from a patient treated with antithyroid drugs. The CDR3 region is CAISGADRGHGYTF. The CDR3 coding sequence is TGTGCCATCAGTGGTGCGGACAGGGGTCATGGCTACACCTTC.